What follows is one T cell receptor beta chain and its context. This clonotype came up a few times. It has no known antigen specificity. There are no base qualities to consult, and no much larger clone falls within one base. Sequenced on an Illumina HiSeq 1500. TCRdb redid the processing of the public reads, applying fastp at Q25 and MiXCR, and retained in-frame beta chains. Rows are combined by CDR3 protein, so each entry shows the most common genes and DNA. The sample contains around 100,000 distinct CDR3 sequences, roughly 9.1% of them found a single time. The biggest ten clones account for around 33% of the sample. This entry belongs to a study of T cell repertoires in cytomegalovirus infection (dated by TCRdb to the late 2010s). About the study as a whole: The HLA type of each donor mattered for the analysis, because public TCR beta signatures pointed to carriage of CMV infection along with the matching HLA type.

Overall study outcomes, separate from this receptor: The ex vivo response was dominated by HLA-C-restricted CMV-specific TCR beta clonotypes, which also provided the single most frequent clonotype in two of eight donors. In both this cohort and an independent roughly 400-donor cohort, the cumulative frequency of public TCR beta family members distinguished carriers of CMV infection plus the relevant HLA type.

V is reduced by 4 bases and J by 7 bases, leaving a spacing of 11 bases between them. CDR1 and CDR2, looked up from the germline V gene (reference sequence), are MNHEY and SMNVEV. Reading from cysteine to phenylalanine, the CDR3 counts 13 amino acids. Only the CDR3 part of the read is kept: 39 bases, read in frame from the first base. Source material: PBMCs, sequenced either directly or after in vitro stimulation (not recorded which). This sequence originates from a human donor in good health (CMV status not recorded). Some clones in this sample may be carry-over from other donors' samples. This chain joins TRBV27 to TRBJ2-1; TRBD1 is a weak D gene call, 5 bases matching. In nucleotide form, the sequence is TGTGCCAGCAGTTGGTGGCAGGGAAATGAGCAGTTCTTC. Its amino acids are CASSWWQGNEQFF.